This TCR beta chain is from a study of shared clonotypes between healthy human individuals. Study details: Each donor's CD4 naive and CD4 memory cells filled three plates apiece, CD8 naive two, and CD8 memory one.

Per sorted-subset replicate PCR, input was 200 to 250 ng DNA, representing tens of thousands of T cell genomes. Using immunoSEQ multiplex PCR, the repertoire was profiled, and TCRdb retains in-frame clones only, with some absent. The sample contains 600,000 to 750,000 clones, 90% of which appear only once. Healthy adults negative for HIV, lacking recent acute infections or vaccinations, served as donors. Germline V gene lookup returns CDR1 MGHRA and CDR2 YSYEKL. This CDR3 comprises 16 residues. Trimming removed 4 bases from V and 2 bases from J; junction bases left unmatched: 3. The TCR sequence derives from a man aged 18 to 29 in good health. Some clones in this sample may be carry-over from other donors' samples. V is TRBV4-1 and J is TRBJ2-1; 12 bases are a match to TRBD2. Sample: memory CD8+ T cells from PBMCs. Subset reported: CD45RO+ cells pooled with CCR7-negative TemRA cells. In nucleotides, the CDR3 is TGCGCCAGCAGCCCTCTAGCGGGAGGGACCTACAATGAGCAGTTCTTC. Its translation is CASSPLAGGTYNEQFF.